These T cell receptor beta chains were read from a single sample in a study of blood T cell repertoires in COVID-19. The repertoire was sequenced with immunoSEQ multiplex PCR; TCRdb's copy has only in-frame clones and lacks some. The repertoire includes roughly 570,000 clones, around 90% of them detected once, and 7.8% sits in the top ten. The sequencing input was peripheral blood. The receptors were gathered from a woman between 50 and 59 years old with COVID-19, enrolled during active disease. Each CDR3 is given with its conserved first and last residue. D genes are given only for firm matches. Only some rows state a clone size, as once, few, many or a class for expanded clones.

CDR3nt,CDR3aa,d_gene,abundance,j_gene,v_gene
TGTGCCAGCAGCTGGAAGGGGGAAACTGAAGCTTTCTTT,CASSWKGETEAFF,.,many,TRBJ1-1,TRBV7-9
TGCGCCAGCAGTCCCACCCCAGGGAATGGAAACACCATATATTTT,CASSPTPGNGNTIYF,.,.,TRBJ1-3,TRBV5-1
TGTGCCACCACAGGGTATGGGACCCAGTACTTC,CATTGYGTQYF,.,.,TRBJ2-5,TRBV27
TGTGCCAGCAGTGATCGGGCGCGGCGGGACTATGGCTACACCTTC,CASSDRARRDYGYTF,.,.,TRBJ1-2,TRBV2
TGTGCCAGCAGTACCGGACAGTCCTATGGCTACACCTTC,CASSTGQSYGYTF,.,.,TRBJ1-2,TRBV6-5
TGCGCCAGCAGCCTAGGACAGGGGGCGTCCAATGAGCAGTTCTTC,CASSLGQGASNEQFF,TRBD1,.,TRBJ2-1,TRBV5-1
TGTGCCAGCAGCCAAGATGGGACAGACTACGAGCAGTACTTC,CASSQDGTDYEQYF,TRBD1,.,TRBJ2-7,TRBV3-1/TRBV3-2
TGTGCCAGCAGCTCGTTACGAGGGACGAACACCGGGGAGCTGTTTTTT,CASSSLRGTNTGELFF,.,.,TRBJ2-2,TRBV7-6
TGTGCCAGCAGCCAAGAGTGGGCCAAGGATGGCTACACCTTC,CASSQEWAKDGYTF,.,few,TRBJ1-2,TRBV3-1/TRBV3-2
TGTGCCAGCAGCCTCGCCGAGGGGAGGGGGGGCTGGACCGGGGAGCTGTTTTTT,CASSLAEGRGGWTGELFF,.,.,TRBJ2-2,TRBV13
TGTGCCAGCAGCCAAGATGAGACAGGGGGAGGATACAATGAGCAGTTCTTC,CASSQDETGGGYNEQFF,TRBD1,.,TRBJ2-1,TRBV4-2
TGTGCCAGCAGCGGCGGGGGGATGGCCCCATACAATGAGCAGTTCTTC,CASSGGGMAPYNEQFF,TRBD2,.,TRBJ2-1,TRBV7-9
TGTGCCAGCAGCGGCGACAGACCCTATGGCTACACCTTC,CASSGDRPYGYTF,.,.,TRBJ1-2,TRBV5-4
TGTGCCAGCAGCTTAGGGGAAGGACTAGCAGACTACGAGCAGTACTTC,CASSLGEGLADYEQYF,TRBD2,once,TRBJ2-7,TRBV11-2
TGTGCCAGCAGGGACAGGGGAACCTACGAGCAGTACTTC,CASRDRGTYEQYF,TRBD1,.,TRBJ2-7,TRBV27
TGTGCCTGGAGTACAACCCGGTGGGGGAGGGCTTTCTTT,CAWSTTRWGRAFF,.,.,TRBJ1-1,TRBV30
TGCGCCAGCAGTCACCGACCGCGGGGGGGTACCGACTATGGCTACACCTTC,CASSHRPRGGTDYGYTF,.,.,TRBJ1-2,TRBV23-1
TGCGCCAGCAGCTTCGGGGACAGGGACTATGGCTACACCTTC,CASSFGDRDYGYTF,TRBD1,.,TRBJ1-2,TRBV5-1
TGTGCCAGCAGCCCGGATGACAGGGGTGCCTATGGCTACACCTTC,CASSPDDRGAYGYTF,TRBD1,.,TRBJ1-2,TRBV7-9
TGTGCCAGCAGCCAACAGACTAGGAGCAATCAGCCCCAGCATTTT,CASSQQTRSNQPQHF,.,.,TRBJ1-5,TRBV4-2
TGTGCCAGTAGTATAGAAACGAGCTCCTATAATTCACCCCTCCACTTT,CASSIETSSYNSPLHF,.,.,TRBJ1-6,TRBV19
TGCGCCAGCAGCCAACCCGGGTCTAATGAAAAACTGTTTTTT,CASSQPGSNEKLFF,.,.,TRBJ1-4,TRBV5-1
TGTGCCAGCAGCGTAGTTCCCGGCGGCGGGTCTAACTATGGCTACACCTTC,CASSVVPGGGSNYGYTF,.,.,TRBJ1-2,TRBV9
TGTGCCTCGTCGGGGACAGCATTTAACACTGAAGCTTTCTTT,CASSGTAFNTEAFF,TRBD1,.,TRBJ1-1,TRBV10-3
TGTGCCAGTAGTCCAGGACAGGGCTACAATCAGCCCCAGCATTTT,CASSPGQGYNQPQHF,TRBD1,.,TRBJ1-5,TRBV19
TGCGCCAGCAGCTTACGGGGGGATGAAAAACTGTTTTTT,CASSLRGDEKLFF,.,.,TRBJ1-4,TRBV5-1
TGTGCCAGCGCCACCGGGGGGGGCGGGAACACTGAAGCTTTCTTT,CASATGGGGNTEAFF,.,.,TRBJ1-1,TRBV9
TGTGCCAGCAGCTACCGGTACCCCCAAGAGACCCAGTACTTC,CASSYRYPQETQYF,.,.,TRBJ2-5,TRBV7-9
TGTGCCAGTAGTATTAGCCAGGGTGAAGCTTTCTTT,CASSISQGEAFF,.,few,TRBJ1-1,TRBV19
TGCGCCAGCAGCACCTCTCCGGGACACAGCTACGAGCAGTACTTC,CASSTSPGHSYEQYF,.,.,TRBJ2-7,TRBV5-1
TGTGCCAGTGGCCCGGGACAGCTTAATGAAAAACTGTTTTTT,CASGPGQLNEKLFF,TRBD1,.,TRBJ1-4,TRBV27
TGTGCCAGCAGTGAACTGGGGCGCCCACCTTCACCCCTCCACTTT,CASSELGRPPSPLHF,.,.,TRBJ1-6,TRBV6-1